The sequence of this T cell receptor beta chain was determined in a study of cytomegalovirus exposure and HLA in healthy donors. Points from the study as a whole: Testing in vitro showed a few CMV-associated chains specific for CMV antigens. About 87% or about 30% of the time was how often most TCR beta V segments were productive, according to an earlier analysis. For most subjects, TCR beta sequences were reported to predict HLA-A and HLA-B alleles with accuracy. Versus the approximately 700-donor mean, an Asian-associated ancestry cluster reportedly showed fewer N-insertions in a later analysis.

Use of 60 Vbeta and 13 Jbeta primers characterized the PCR. TCRdb's copy holds only in-frame clones and misses some; the assay was immunoSEQ multiplex PCR. The sample contains more than 150,000 clones, over 75% of which appear only once. As regards this clone: The antigen is unknown.

Germline V gene lookup returns CDR1 LNHDA and CDR2 SQIVND (reference sequence). Trimming took 3 bases from V and 5 from J; bases not matched to a gene: 3. The CDR3 loop spans 15 amino acids. This sequence was found in a man aged 45-60 years in good health and CMV-seropositive. The chain uses TRBV19 and TRBJ1-6, with 8 bases aligning to TRBD1. Input material: PBMCs. CDR3 coding DNA: TGTGCCAGTAGTATTTCGGGACAGGATAATTCACCCCTCCACTTT. The encoded protein is CASSISGQDNSPLHF.